Below, one T cell receptor (beta chain) is given with its context. No antigen is known for it. This sample stems from a study of cytomegalovirus exposure and HLA in healthy donors. Notes on the study in general: Specificity of a few CMV-associated chains for CMV antigens was verified in vitro.

The germline V gene encodes CDR1 MGHRA and CDR2 YSYEKL. V shed 0 bases and J shed 8 bases, with 16 bases lying between them. The CDR3 is 15 residues long. Despite likely unrecorded immune exposures, the donors were nominally healthy at the time of sampling. PCR was performed using 60 Vbeta and 13 Jbeta primers. The table came from immunoSEQ multiplex PCR; TCRdb's copy has only in-frame clones and leaves some out. The profile shows fewer than 200,000 clones, roughly 74% of them singletons. This sequence joins TRBV4-1 and TRBJ1-2; D possibly corresponds to TRBD1 (6 bases). The specimen was PBMCs. The TCR sequence derives from a male donor in good health and CMV-seronegative. The CDR3: CASSQDQQGWQGYTF. CDR3 DNA sequence: TGCGCCAGCAGCCAAGATCAGCAGGGGTGGCAGGGCTACACCTTC.